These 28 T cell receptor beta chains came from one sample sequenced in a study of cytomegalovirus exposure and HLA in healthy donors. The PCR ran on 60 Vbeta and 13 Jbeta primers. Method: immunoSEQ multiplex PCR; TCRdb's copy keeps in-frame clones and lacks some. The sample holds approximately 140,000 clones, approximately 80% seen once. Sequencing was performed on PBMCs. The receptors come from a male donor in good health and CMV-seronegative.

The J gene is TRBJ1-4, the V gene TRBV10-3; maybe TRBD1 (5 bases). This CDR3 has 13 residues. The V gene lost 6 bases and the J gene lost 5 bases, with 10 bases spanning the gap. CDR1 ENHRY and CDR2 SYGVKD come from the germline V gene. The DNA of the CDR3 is TGTGCCATCAGACCAGGGTTAAATGAAAAACTGTTTTTT. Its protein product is CAIRPGLNEKLFF.

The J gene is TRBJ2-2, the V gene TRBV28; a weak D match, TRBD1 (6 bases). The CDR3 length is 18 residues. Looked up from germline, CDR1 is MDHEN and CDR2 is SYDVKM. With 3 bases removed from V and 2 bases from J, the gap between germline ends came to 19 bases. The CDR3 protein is CASSLPYRDHLNTGELFF. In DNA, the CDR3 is TGTGCCAGCAGTTTGCCCTACAGGGATCACCTAAACACCGGGGAGCTGTTTTTT.

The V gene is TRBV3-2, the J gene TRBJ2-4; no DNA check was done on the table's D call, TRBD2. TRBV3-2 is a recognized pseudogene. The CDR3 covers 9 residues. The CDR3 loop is CASSQLVYF. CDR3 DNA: TGTGCCAGCAGCCAATTAGTGTACTTC.

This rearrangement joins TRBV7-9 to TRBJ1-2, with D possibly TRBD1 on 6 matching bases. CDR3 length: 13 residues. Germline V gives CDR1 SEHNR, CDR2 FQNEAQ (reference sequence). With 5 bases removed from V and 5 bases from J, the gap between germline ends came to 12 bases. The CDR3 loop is CASSVGQKYGYTF. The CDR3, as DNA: TGTGCCAGCAGCGTTGGACAGAAGTATGGCTACACCTTC.

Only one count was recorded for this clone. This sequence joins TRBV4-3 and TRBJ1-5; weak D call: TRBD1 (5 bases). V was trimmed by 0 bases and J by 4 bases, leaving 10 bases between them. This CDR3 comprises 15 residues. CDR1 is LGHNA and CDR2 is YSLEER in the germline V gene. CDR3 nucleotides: TGCGCCAGCAGCCAAGAGGGACTCAGAAATCAGCCCCAGCATTTT. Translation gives CASSQEGLRNQPQHF.

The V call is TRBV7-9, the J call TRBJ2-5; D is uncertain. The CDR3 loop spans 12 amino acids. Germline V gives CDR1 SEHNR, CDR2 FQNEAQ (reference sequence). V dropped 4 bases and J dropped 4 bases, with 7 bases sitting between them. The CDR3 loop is CASSSSRETQYF. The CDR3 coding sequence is TGTGCCAGCAGCTCCTCCCGAGAGACCCAGTACTTC.

For the CDR3, the DNA is TGTGCCAGCAGCTCCCTACTAGCGGGGGGCGACACCGGGGAGCTGTTTTTT. Translated, it gives CASSSLLAGGDTGELFF. This chain joins TRBV11-2 and TRBJ2-2; 12 bases fit TRBD2. The germline gives CDR1 SGHAT, CDR2 FQNNGV. The CDR3 spans 17 residues. V gave up 4 bases and J gave up 3 bases; unmatched junction bases: 6.

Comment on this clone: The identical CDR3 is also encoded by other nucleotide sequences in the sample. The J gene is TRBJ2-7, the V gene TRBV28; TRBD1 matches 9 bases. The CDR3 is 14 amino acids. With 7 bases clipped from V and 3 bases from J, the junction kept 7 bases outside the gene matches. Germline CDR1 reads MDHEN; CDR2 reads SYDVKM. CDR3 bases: TGTGCCAGCACCAAGGACAGGGGCTACTACGAGCAGTACTTC. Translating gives CASTKDRGYYEQYF.

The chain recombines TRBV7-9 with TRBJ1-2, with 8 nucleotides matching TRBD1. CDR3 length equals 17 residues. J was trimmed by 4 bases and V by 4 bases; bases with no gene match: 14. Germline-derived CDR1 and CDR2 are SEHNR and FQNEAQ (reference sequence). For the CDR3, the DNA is TGTGCCAGCAGCTCAAGTCAGGGACAGGATTTTTTCTATGGCTACACCTTC. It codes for CASSSSQGQDFFYGYTF. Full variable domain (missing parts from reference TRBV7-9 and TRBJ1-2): DTGVSQNPRHKITKRGQNVTFRCDPISEHNRLYWYRQTLGQGPEFLTYFQNEAQLEKSRLLSDRFSAERPKGSFSTLEIQRTEQGDSAMYLCASSSSQGQDFFYGYTFGSGTRLTVV.

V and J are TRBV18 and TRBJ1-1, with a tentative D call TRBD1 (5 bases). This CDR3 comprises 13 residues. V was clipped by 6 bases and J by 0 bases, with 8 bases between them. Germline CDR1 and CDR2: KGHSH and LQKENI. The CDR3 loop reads CASSPTVNTEAFF. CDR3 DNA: TGTGCCAGCTCCCCGACAGTGAACACTGAAGCTTTCTTT.

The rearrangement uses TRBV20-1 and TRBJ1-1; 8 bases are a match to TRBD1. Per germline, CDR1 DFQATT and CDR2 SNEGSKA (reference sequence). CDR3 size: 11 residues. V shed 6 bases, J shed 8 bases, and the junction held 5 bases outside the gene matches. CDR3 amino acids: CSALRTGEAFF. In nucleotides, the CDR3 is TGCAGTGCGTTGAGGACAGGGGAAGCTTTCTTT.

The chain's CDR3 is CASSSRLQETQYF. CDR3 nucleotides: TGTGCCAGCAGTTCCAGACTCCAAGAGACCCAGTACTTC. This chain links TRBV27 with TRBJ2-5; D not resolved. Per the germline V gene, CDR1 is MNHEY and CDR2 is SMNVEV (reference sequence). The CDR3 runs 13 residues. Trimming removed 4 bases from V and 1 base from J, with 7 bases in between.

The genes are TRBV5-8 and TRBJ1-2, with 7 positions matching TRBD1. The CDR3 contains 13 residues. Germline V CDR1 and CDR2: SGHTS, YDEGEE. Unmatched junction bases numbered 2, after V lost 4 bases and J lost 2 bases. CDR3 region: CASSRTGNYGYTF. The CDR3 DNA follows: TGTGCCAGCAGCCGGACAGGCAACTATGGCTACACCTTC.

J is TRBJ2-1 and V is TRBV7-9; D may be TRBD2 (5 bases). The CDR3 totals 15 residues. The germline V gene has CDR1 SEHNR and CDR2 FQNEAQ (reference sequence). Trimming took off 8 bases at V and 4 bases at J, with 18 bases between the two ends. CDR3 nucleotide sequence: TGTGCCAGCGCGGCTAGGGTGGGAGTATACAATGAGCAGTTCTTC. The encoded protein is CASAARVGVYNEQFF.

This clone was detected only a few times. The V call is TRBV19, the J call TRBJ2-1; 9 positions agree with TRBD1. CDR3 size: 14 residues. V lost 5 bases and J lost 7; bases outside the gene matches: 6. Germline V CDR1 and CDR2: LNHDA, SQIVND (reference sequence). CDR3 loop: CASSRGQGDNEQFF. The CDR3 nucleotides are TGTGCCAGTAGTCGGGGACAGGGTGATAATGAGCAGTTCTTC. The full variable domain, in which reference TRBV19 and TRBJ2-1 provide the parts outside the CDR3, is DGGITQSPKYLFRKEGQNVTLSCEQNLNHDAMYWYRQDPGQGLRLIYYSQIVNDFQKGDIAEGYSVSREKKESFPLTVTSAQKNPTAFYLCASSRGQGDNEQFFGPGTRLTVL.

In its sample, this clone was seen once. The CDR3 loop is CASSRDSPRETQYF. CDR3 bases: TGTGCCAGCAGCCGGGACAGCCCCAGGGAGACCCAGTACTTC. The V call is TRBV7-9, the J call TRBJ2-5, with TRBD1 matching 7 bases. This CDR3 is built from 14 residues. With 5 bases clipped from V and 5 bases from J, the junction kept 8 bases outside the gene matches. Per germline, CDR1 SEHNR and CDR2 FQNEAQ (reference sequence).

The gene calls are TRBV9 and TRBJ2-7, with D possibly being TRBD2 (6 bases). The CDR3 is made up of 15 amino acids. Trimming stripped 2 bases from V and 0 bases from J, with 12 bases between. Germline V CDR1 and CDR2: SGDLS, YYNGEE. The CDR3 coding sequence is TGTGCCAGCAGCGTCCGGCCCGGGAGCTCCTACGAGCAGTACTTC. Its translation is CASSVRPGSSYEQYF.

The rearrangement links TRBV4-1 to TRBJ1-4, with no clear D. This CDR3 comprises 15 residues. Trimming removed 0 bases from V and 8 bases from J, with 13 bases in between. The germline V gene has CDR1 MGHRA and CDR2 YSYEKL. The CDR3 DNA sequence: TGCGCCAGCAGCCAAGAGGGTGGGCGTGGGGAAAAACTGTTTTTT. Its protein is CASSQEGGRGEKLFF.

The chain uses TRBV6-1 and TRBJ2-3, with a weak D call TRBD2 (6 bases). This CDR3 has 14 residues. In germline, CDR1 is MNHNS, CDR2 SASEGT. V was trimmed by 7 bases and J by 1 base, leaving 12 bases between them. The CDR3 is CASNSGTGTDTQYF. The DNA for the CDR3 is TGTGCCAGCAATTCCGGGACTGGCACAGATACGCAGTATTTT.

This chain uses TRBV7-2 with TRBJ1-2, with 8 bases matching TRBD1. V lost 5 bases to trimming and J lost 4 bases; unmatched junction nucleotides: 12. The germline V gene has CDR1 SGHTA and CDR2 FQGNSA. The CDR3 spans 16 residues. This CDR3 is CASSPRPLTGGYGYTF. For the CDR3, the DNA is TGTGCCAGCAGCCCCAGACCTCTTACAGGGGGCTATGGCTACACCTTC.

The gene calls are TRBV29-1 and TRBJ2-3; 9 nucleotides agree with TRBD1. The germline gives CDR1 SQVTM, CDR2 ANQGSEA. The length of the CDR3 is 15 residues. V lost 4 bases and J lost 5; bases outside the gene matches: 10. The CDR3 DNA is TGCAGCGTTGTTGTGGGACAGGGTGTGGAAGATACGCAGTATTTT. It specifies CSVVVGQGVEDTQYF.

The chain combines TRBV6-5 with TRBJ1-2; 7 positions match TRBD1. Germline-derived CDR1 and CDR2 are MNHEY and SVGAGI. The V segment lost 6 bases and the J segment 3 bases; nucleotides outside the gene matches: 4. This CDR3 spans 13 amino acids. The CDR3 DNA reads TGTGCCAGCAGATCCGGGACAGACTATGGCTACACCTTC. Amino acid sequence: CASRSGTDYGYTF.

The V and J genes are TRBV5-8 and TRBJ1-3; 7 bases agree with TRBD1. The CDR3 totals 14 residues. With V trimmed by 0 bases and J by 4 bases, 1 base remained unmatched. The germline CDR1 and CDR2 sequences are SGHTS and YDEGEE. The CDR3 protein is CASSLAGQGNTIYF. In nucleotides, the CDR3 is TGTGCCAGCAGCTTGGCGGGACAGGGAAACACCATATATTTT.

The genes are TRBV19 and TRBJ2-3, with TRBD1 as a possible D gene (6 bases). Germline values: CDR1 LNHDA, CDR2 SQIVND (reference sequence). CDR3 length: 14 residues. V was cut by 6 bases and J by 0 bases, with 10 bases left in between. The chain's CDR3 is CASRDDRSTDTQYF. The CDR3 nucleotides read TGTGCCAGTAGAGACGACAGGAGCACAGATACGCAGTATTTT.

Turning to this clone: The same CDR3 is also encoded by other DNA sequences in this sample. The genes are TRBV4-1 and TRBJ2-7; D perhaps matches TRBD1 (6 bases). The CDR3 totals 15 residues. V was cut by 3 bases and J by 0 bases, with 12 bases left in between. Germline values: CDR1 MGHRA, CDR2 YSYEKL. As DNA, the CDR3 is TGCGCCAGCAGCCAGGAGGACAGAAGCTCCTACGAGCAGTACTTC. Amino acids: CASSQEDRSSYEQYF.

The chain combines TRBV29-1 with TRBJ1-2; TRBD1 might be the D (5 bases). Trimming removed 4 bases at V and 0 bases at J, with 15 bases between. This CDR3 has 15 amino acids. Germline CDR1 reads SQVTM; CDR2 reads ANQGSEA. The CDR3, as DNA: TGCAGCGTTGGGCAGGGCCTGGGGACTAACTATGGCTACACCTTC. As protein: CSVGQGLGTNYGYTF.

The CDR3 nucleotides read TGTGCCAGCTCACCAGGAGGGGCCCTCGCCTACGAGCAGTACTTC. Translating it yields CASSPGGALAYEQYF. V and J are TRBV18 and TRBJ2-7; possible D gene TRBD2, 6 bases. This CDR3 has 15 amino acids. CDR1 KGHSH and CDR2 LQKENI come from the germline V gene. Trimming removed 2 bases at V and 2 bases at J, with 13 bases between. Full variable domain (outside the CDR3, taken from reference TRBV18 and TRBJ2-7): NAGVMQNPRHLVRRRGQEARLRCSPMKGHSHVYWYRQLPEEGLKFMVYLQKENIIDESGMPKERFSAEFPKEGPSILRIQQVVRGDSAAYFCASSPGGALAYEQYFGPGTRLTVT.

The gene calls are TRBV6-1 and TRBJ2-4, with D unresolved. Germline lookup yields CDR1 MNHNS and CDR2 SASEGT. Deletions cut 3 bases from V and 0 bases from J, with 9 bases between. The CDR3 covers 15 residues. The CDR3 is CASSERPVAKNIQYF. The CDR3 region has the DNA TGTGCCAGCAGTGAGAGGCCGGTAGCCAAAAACATTCAGTACTTC.